The present TCR beta chain was sequenced within a study of post-analysis software for immune sequencing data. Libraries were made from TCR beta cDNA, and they carried unique molecular identifiers. TCRdb fed the PCR reads into MiXCR, producing one record per CDR3 protein. Seen here are 820,000 or so distinct CDR3 sequences, approximately 57% observed once, and the top ten hold around 4.5%. Overall study findings and caveats: Controls showed significantly higher normalized Chao1 diversity than did multiple sclerosis patients. TRBV5-6, TRBV5-1 and TRBV20-1 belonged to a set of roughly 5 TRBV segments that were more frequent in patients than controls.

At least ten counts were recorded for this clonotype. Its antigen is unidentified. Germline CDR1 is SGHDT and CDR2 is YYEEEE. The V segment lost 4 bases and the J segment 2 bases; nucleotides outside the gene matches: 11. The CDR3 sequence is 17 residues long. The TCR was taken from a girl between 5 and 17 years old with multiple sclerosis. This chain joins TRBV5-6 and TRBJ2-4, with 8 bases matching TRBD1. Sequenced sample: blood. The CDR3 region is CASSLSPGQVTKNIQYF. The CDR3 DNA reads as TGTGCCAGCAGCCTCAGCCCGGGACAGGTCACCAAAAACATTCAGTACTTC.